The clone carrying this T cell receptor beta chain was observed a handful of times. These data originate in a study of blood T cell repertoires in COVID-19. The overall study: The United States, Italy and Spain supplied acute and convalescent COVID-19 samples. T cells, B-cell-depleted T cells, or PBMCs provided the cDNA or gDNA that served as material.

Per the original methods: Reference gene primer amplification yielded estimated nucleated cell counts. Here immunoSEQ multiplex PCR was the method, and the copy in TCRdb shows in-frame clones only, minus some. The D gene and trimming were derived from the DNA, and the V and J assignments and clone size from that table. The table records over 200,000 clones, around 86% of them present only once. CDR3 length equals 16 residues. The chain uses TRBV21-1 and TRBJ1-3. TRBV21-1 is a pseudogene segment. Sequencing was done on a sample of peripheral blood. The receptor was isolated from a human donor in a cohort sampled during active COVID-19. The CDR3 DNA is TGTGCCAGCAGCATAGGGGGAGGGACAACTGGAAACACCATATATTTT. Residues: CASSIGGGTTGNTIYF.